The 11 T cell receptor beta chains given below trace back to one sample, sequenced in a study of low-dose radiotherapy and immunotherapy resistance in tumors. Time point denoted: after trial treatment. Noted treatment: LDRT plus nivolumab, ipilimumab, low-dose cyclophosphamide and aspirin (RACIN trial). TRAV- and TRBV-specific primers, spanning alpha and beta chains, primed first-strand cDNA. TCRs underwent approximately 20 PCR cycles of amplification with a constant-region primer and V-primer adapter. TCRdb independently ran MiXCR on the reads; one entry per CDR3 protein. The sample consists of roughly 30,000 distinct CDR3 sequences, approximately 49% of them appearing once. Sequencing was performed on PBMCs, taken after low-dose radiotherapy plus immunotherapy. These receptors were obtained from a male donor with gallbladder cancer.

This clonotype is medium-sized within its sample. The V call is TRBV7-9, the J call TRBJ2-1; no clear D. This CDR3 is built from 12 residues. CDR1 SEHNR and CDR2 FQNEAQ come from the germline V gene (reference sequence). The V end was cut by 8 bases, the J end by 3 bases, with 8 bases between. CDR3 sequence: CASLQDYNEQFF. For the CDR3, the DNA is TGTGCCAGCCTCCAGGACTACAATGAGCAGTTCTTC.

This clonotype has more than one count but fewer than ten. The V gene is TRBV7-2, the J gene TRBJ2-7, with D unresolved. The V end was cut by 4 bases, the J end by 4 bases, with 5 bases between. The length of the CDR3 is 11 residues. Germline CDR1 reads SGHTA; CDR2 reads FQGNSA. The CDR3 here is CASSSPYEQYF. Here the CDR3 DNA reads TGTGCCAGCAGCTCGCCTTACGAGCAGTACTTC.

The chain has TRBV6-1 and TRBJ1-1, with 9 bases that match TRBD1. In germline, CDR1 is MNHNS, CDR2 SASEGT. V dropped 6 bases and J dropped 1; count of bases not matched to a gene: 9. This CDR3 has 16 amino acids. As DNA, the CDR3 is TGTGCCAGCAGACCGACAGGGGGTGGTGGGAACACTGAAGCTTTCTTT. Translation: CASRPTGGGGNTEAFF.

The CDR3 DNA is TGCGCCAGCAGCCCGGACCCGGGGACAGATACGCAGTATTTT. It translates to CASSPDPGTDTQYF. This chain links TRBV5-1 with TRBJ2-3; tentatively, D is TRBD2 (5 bases). The V gene lost 4 bases and the J gene lost 3 bases, with 12 bases spanning the gap. From germline, CDR1 is SGHRS and CDR2 YFSETQ. The CDR3 consists of 14 residues.

This clonotype has just one count. The J gene is TRBJ2-7, the V gene TRBV5-4, with 8 bases matching TRBD1. Trimming removed 0 bases from V and 3 bases from J; junction bases left unmatched: 5. CDR1 and CDR2 (germline): SGHNT, YYREEE (reference sequence). This CDR3 comprises 15 residues. CDR3 sequence: CASSLGGQGNYEQYF. The CDR3 bases are TGTGCCAGCAGCTTGGGAGGACAGGGAAACTACGAGCAGTACTTC. The full variable domain, completed using reference TRBV5-4 and TRBJ2-7, is ETGVTQSPTHLIKTRGQQVTLRCSSQSGHNTVSWYQQALGQGPQFIFQYYREEENGRGNFPPRFSGLQFPNYSSELNVNALELDDSALYLCASSLGGQGNYEQYFGPGTRLTVT.

In this sample, this clonotype turned up many times. V gene TRBV27 combines with J gene TRBJ2-2; the match to TRBD1 covers 10 bases. Looked up from germline, CDR1 is MNHEY and CDR2 is SMNVEV (reference sequence). The CDR3 runs 17 residues. V was pared by 9 bases and J by 4 bases, with 14 bases of the junction left unmatched. CDR3 loop: CARPGWTRDRGTGELFF. CDR3 bases: TGTGCCAGGCCGGGGTGGACTCGGGACAGGGGCACCGGGGAGCTGTTTTTT.

The sample holds one count of this clonotype. The chain carries TRBV28 and TRBJ2-2; weak D call: TRBD2 (6 bases). V shed 2 bases and J shed 0 bases, with 10 bases lying between them. The length of the CDR3 is 16 residues. From germline, CDR1 is MDHEN and CDR2 SYDVKM. CDR3 bases: TGTGCCAGCAGTTTAACTCGACTAGCGAACACCGGGGAGCTGTTTTTT. Translation gives CASSLTRLANTGELFF.

This clonotype was found once. The chain combines TRBV5-1 with TRBJ1-1; 8 bases are shared with TRBD1. This CDR3 has 15 amino acids. Trimming took 3 bases from V and 4 from J; bases not matched to a gene: 8. Germline V gives CDR1 SGHRS, CDR2 YFSETQ. The CDR3 region is CASSSFPDRVTEAFF. In DNA, the CDR3 is TGCGCCAGCAGCTCTTTTCCGGACAGGGTCACTGAAGCTTTCTTT.

Judged by abundance, this clonotype is medium-sized. The V call is TRBV28, the J call TRBJ2-1; 12 bases are shared with TRBD2. The CDR3 is made up of 15 amino acids. Germline V gene data show CDR1 as MDHEN and CDR2 as SYDVKM. Trimming took 6 bases from V and 9 from J; bases not matched to a gene: 9. This chain's CDR3 is CASRNPSGRDGEQFF. CDR3 bases: TGTGCCAGCAGAAACCCTAGCGGGAGGGACGGTGAGCAGTTCTTC.

This clonotype was observed once. The chain combines TRBV3-1 with TRBJ2-7; 15 bases map to TRBD2. CDR3 length: 16 amino acids. The V segment lost 0 bases and the J segment 6 bases; nucleotides outside the gene matches: 3. Germline values: CDR1 LGHDT, CDR2 YNNKEL (reference sequence). The CDR3 sequence is CASSQDKGLAGGEQYF. The CDR3 bases are TGTGCCAGCAGCCAAGATAAGGGACTAGCGGGAGGCGAGCAGTACTTC.

About this clonotype itself: A far larger clone is just one base off, so this is likely a read error. The chain links TRBV27 to TRBJ2-7; 10 nucleotides match TRBD1. V lost 5 bases and J lost 7; bases outside the gene matches: 14. The CDR3 loop spans 16 amino acids. Germline values: CDR1 MNHEY, CDR2 SMNVEV (reference sequence). As DNA, the CDR3 is TGTGCCAGCAGTCAGGGGGACAGGGGATCGTACAATGAGCAGTACTTC. It yields the protein CASSQGDRGSYNEQYF.